These 19 T cell receptor beta chains were all obtained from the same sample, sequenced in a study of post-analysis software for immune sequencing data (dated by TCRdb to the mid-2010s). Read against the paper, the sample's time point label means: second blood draw from one MS patient after hematopoietic stem cell transplantation. Receptor amplification or capture employed PCR. TCRdb lists the instrument as Illumina HiSeq 2500. To reduce PCR and sequencing biases, unique molecular identifiers were incorporated into the TCR beta cDNA libraries. TCRdb cleaned the public reads at Q25 with fastp, built clones with MiXCR and kept in-frame beta chains. Entries that share a CDR3 protein sequence are merged under the most common genes and DNA. This sample lists around 150,000 distinct CDR3 sequences; 35% to 40% were detected once. 25% to 30% of the sample lies in the top ten. Specimen: blood, collected after autologous hematopoietic stem cell transplantation. The receptor source for this set is a girl aged 5 to 17 with multiple sclerosis. Donor details come from another sample of the same person, matched by shared clones.

V is TRBV5-1 and J is TRBJ1-2; 7 nucleotides line up with TRBD1. The V gene's germline CDR1 is SGHRS and CDR2 YFSETQ. The CDR3 is 14 amino acids. The junction had 6 bases not matched to a gene; V was cut back by 3 bases and J by 4 bases. Written as DNA, the CDR3 is TGCGCCAGCAGCTCCGGACAGGCCCTCTATGGCTACACCTTC. It yields the protein CASSSGQALYGYTF.

V is TRBV5-1 and J is TRBJ2-1; no definite D call. CDR1 is SGHRS and CDR2 is YFSETQ in the germline V gene. The CDR3 runs to 14 residues. The V gene lost 0 bases and the J gene lost 10 bases, with 14 bases spanning the gap. CDR3 region: CASSLEDPSYEQFF. The DNA of the CDR3 is TGCGCCAGCAGCTTGGAGGACCCCTCCTACGAGCAGTTCTTC.

The chain links TRBV14 to TRBJ1-2; D perhaps matches TRBD1 (6 bases). Trimming took 1 base from V and 4 from J, leaving 16 bases between them. From germline, CDR1 is SGHDN and CDR2 FVKESK. The CDR3 sequence is 16 residues long. CDR3 loop: CASSQGSWGTLYGYTF. In DNA form, the CDR3 reads TGTGCCAGCAGCCAAGGGTCTTGGGGGACACTCTATGGCTACACCTTC.

Turning to this clonotype: This may be a read error, as it is one base from a much larger clone. V usage is TRBV29-1 and J usage is TRBJ2-6; D remains ambiguous. The CDR3 covers 12 residues. Germline lookup yields CDR1 SQVTM and CDR2 ANQGSEA. CDR3 in DNA: TGCAGCATTGATGCTGGGGCCAACGTCCTGACTTTC. Residues: CSIDAGANVLTF.

The chain recombines TRBV12-3 or TRBV12-4 with TRBJ2-7, with 8 nucleotides matching TRBD1. This CDR3 region has 16 residues. With V trimmed by 6 bases and J by 5 bases, 15 bases remained unmatched. CDR3 DNA sequence: TGTGCCAGCAGCTCCCCGCTTACAGGGGGAACGGACGAGCAGTACTTC. It specifies CASSSPLTGGTDEQYF.

V usage is TRBV12-3 or TRBV12-4 and J usage is TRBJ2-7, with no clear D. The CDR3 consists of 13 residues. V dropped 3 bases and J dropped 1 base, with 7 bases sitting between them. The CDR3 sequence is CASSFLKSYEQYF. CDR3 bases: TGTGCCAGCAGTTTTCTGAAATCCTACGAGCAGTACTTC.

The chain joins TRBV9 to TRBJ2-1, with 7 nucleotides matching TRBD2. The germline gives CDR1 SGDLS, CDR2 YYNGEE. The CDR3 sequence is 17 residues long. J lost 4 bases, V lost 4 bases, and 14 bases had no gene match. CDR3 bases: TGTGCCAGCAGCTCCGAGGGTTATCGGGGGGAGTACAATGAGCAGTTCTTC. It specifies CASSSEGYRGEYNEQFF. Drawing the rest from reference TRBV9 and TRBJ2-1, the complete variable domain is DSGVTQTPKHLITATGQRVTLRCSPRSGDLSVYWYQQSLDQGLQFLIQYYNGEERAKGNILERFSAQQFPDLHSELNLSSLELGDSALYFCASSSEGYRGEYNEQFFGPGTRLTVL.

This clonotype was detected only a few times. The chain has TRBV9 and TRBJ1-6; no clear D gene. The ends were cut back, 4 bases at V and 8 bases at J, with 13 bases in the middle. CDR3 length: 14 amino acids. The germline gives CDR1 SGDLS, CDR2 YYNGEE. CDR3 in amino acids: CASSLRRADSPLHF. The CDR3 DNA reads TGTGCCAGCAGCCTTCGGAGGGCCGATTCACCCCTCCACTTT.

This clonotype showed up just a few times. V usage is TRBV20-1 and J usage is TRBJ2-7, with D possibly TRBD2 on 7 matching bases. The V gene lost 0 bases and the J gene lost 0 bases, with 12 bases spanning the gap. The CDR3 has 15 amino acids. Germline V lookup: CDR1 DFQATT, CDR2 SNEGSKA (reference sequence). The CDR3 reads CSARDEGGSSYEQYF. The DNA of the CDR3 is TGCAGTGCTAGAGATGAGGGGGGGAGCTCCTACGAGCAGTACTTC.

The genes are TRBV15 and TRBJ2-3; the D call may be TRBD1 or TRBD2 (5 bases each). The CDR3 extends over 13 amino acids. Trimming shortened V by 4 bases and J by 11 bases, and 16 bases separated the two germline ends. The germline gives CDR1 LNHNV, CDR2 YYDKDF (reference sequence). CDR3 coding DNA: TGTGCCACCAGCATCAGACAGAGGGCAGGGCAGTATTTT. It codes for CATSIRQRAGQYF.

The table lists this clonotype with a few counts. The DNA of the CDR3 is TGTGCCAGCAGTGCGACTGGCCCAATAGGCACAGATACGCAGTATTTT. Translation: CASSATGPIGTDTQYF. The rearrangement joins TRBV28 to TRBJ2-3; no clear D gene. Germline V gene sequence: CDR1 MDHEN, CDR2 SYDVKM. CDR3 length equals 16 residues. Trimming removed 5 bases from V and 1 base from J, with 16 bases in between.

This clonotype was counted a few times. A much bigger clone sits one base away, suggesting this may be a read error. The chain couples TRBV20-1 to TRBJ2-1; D might be TRBD1 or TRBD2, each matching 5 bases. The DNA end lines up better with TRBJ2-7; the J call may be wrong. Germline V gene lookup returns CDR1 DFQATT and CDR2 SNEGSKA (reference sequence). The CDR3 spans 15 residues. The CDR3 is CSARRGWLANNEQYF. The CDR3, as DNA: TGCAGTGCTAGGAGGGGCTGGCTAGCAAACAATGAGCAGTACTTC.

The chain is built from TRBV6-2 or TRBV6-3 and TRBJ2-7; 8 nucleotides agree with TRBD1. Germline V gene data show CDR1 as MNHEY and CDR2 as SVGEGT. The ends lost 6 bases at V and 2 bases at J; junction bases unmatched: 6. The CDR3 totals 14 residues. The CDR3 region is CASRATGATYEQYF. In DNA, the CDR3 is TGTGCCAGCAGGGCGACAGGGGCGACCTACGAGCAGTACTTC.

This chain links TRBV7-9 with TRBJ2-5, with TRBD1 matching over 8 bases. Germline lookup yields CDR1 SEHNR and CDR2 FQNEAQ (reference sequence). The V segment lost 3 bases and the J segment 11 bases; nucleotides outside the gene matches: 11. This CDR3 is 14 amino acids long. The CDR3 protein is CASSFPGQALKQYF. DNA for the CDR3: TGTGCCAGCAGCTTCCCGGGACAGGCCCTCAAGCAGTACTTC.

The chain links TRBV12-3 or TRBV12-4 to TRBJ2-7; D assignment may be TRBD1 or TRBD2 (5 bases each). V was clipped by 7 bases and J by 5 bases, with 12 bases between them. The length of the CDR3 is 12 residues. The CDR3 DNA reads as TGTGCCAGCACCTACCGGGACCACGAGCAGTACTTC. It yields the protein CASTYRDHEQYF.

The chain joins TRBV7-6 to TRBJ1-5; TRBD1 might be the D (5 bases). V was shortened by 4 bases and J by 5 bases, with 15 bases between the two germline ends. Germline assignment: CDR1 SGHVS and CDR2 FNYEAQ. The CDR3 consists of 15 residues. The CDR3 reads CASSSGAGGYQPQHF. In nucleotides, the CDR3 is TGTGCCAGCAGCTCCGGGGCTGGGGGTTATCAGCCCCAGCATTTT.

This clonotype has a count of ten or more. V and J are TRBV6-5 and TRBJ2-7; D is possibly TRBD1 (8 bases). This CDR3 is 14 amino acids long. CDR1 MNHEY and CDR2 SVGAGI come from the germline V gene. V lost 5 bases and J lost 4, with 15 bases in between. CDR3 in DNA: TGTGCCAGCAGTGAGACAGGGGACTATTACGAGCAGTACTTC. This translates into CASSETGDYYEQYF.

The rearrangement joins TRBV5-1 to TRBJ1-5, with D unresolved. The CDR3 is 13 residues long. The germline V gene encodes CDR1 SGHRS and CDR2 YFSETQ. V lost 0 bases and J 5 bases, leaving 6 bases between the germline ends. The CDR3 DNA reads as TGCGCCAGCAGCTTGGAAGGGCATCAGCCCCAGCATTTT. This gives the protein CASSLEGHQPQHF.

This clonotype was recorded a few times. The rearrangement joins TRBV7-9 to TRBJ1-4; tentative D call: TRBD1 (5 bases). Per germline, CDR1 SEHNR and CDR2 FQNEAQ (reference sequence). The CDR3 length is 15 residues. The V end lost 0 bases, the J end lost 7 bases, and 12 bases lay between the germline ends. The CDR3 sequence: CASSLAGRVSEKLFF. For the CDR3, the DNA is TGTGCCAGCAGCTTAGCGGGCAGGGTCAGTGAAAAACTGTTTTTT.